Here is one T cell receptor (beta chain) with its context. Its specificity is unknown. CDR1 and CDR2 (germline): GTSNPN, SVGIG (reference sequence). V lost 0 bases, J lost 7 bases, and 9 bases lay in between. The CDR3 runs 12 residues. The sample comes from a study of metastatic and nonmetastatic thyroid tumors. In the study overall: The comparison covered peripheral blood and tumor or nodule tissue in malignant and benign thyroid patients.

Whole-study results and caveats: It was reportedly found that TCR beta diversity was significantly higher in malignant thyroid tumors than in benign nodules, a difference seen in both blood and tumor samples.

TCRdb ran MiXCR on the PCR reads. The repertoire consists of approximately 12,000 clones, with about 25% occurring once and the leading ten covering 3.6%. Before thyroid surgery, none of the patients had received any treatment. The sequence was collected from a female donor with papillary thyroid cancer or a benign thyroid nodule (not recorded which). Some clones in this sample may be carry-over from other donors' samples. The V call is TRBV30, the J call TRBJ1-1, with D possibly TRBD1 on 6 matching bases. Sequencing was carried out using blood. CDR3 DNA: TGTGCCTGGAGTGTGACAGGTTATGAAGCTTTCTTT. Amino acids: CAWSVTGYEAFF.